This T cell receptor beta chain was documented in a study of PD-1 blockade in classical Hodgkin lymphoma. Turning to this clone: Its antigen remains unidentified.

Findings and caveats of the study: It was among complete responders that baseline diversity resembled that of newly diagnosed patients. CD4+ TCR diversity, unlike CD8+, climbed significantly by C4D1.

The V gene's germline CDR1 is MNHNS and CDR2 SASEGT. This CDR3 has 14 residues. The ends were cut back, 6 bases at V and 2 bases at J, with 14 bases in the middle. Each of the patients experienced relapse following autologous stem cell transplantation, and their brentuximab vedotin exposure differed. Profiled with immunoSEQ multiplex PCR; TCRdb holds only in-frame clones, not every one. The data show tens of thousands of clones, 73% seen once. This TCR was sampled from a human donor with classical Hodgkin lymphoma. The chain joins TRBV6-1 to TRBJ2-7, with D unclear. The source was peripheral blood mononuclear cells (PBMCs), collected at baseline. This CDR3 reads CASRNRAATYEQYF. Here the CDR3 DNA reads TGTGCCAGCAGGAACCGGGCCGCCACCTACGAGCAGTACTTC.